This T cell receptor (beta chain) came from a study of monozygotic twins with inflammatory bowel disease. As regards this clonotype: Antigen unknown.

Study results and caveats: Reduced clonotype sharing with other individuals was observed in IBD patients relative to healthy twins, especially with disease activity.

This CDR3 is built from 15 residues. Germline V gene data show CDR1 as MGHRA and CDR2 as YSYEKL. Researchers used template switching to add UMIs featuring a 6-nucleotide sample barcode. TCRdb re-called the 5' RACE reads, yielding one record per CDR3 amino acid sequence without DNA. The sample data list fewer than 450,000 distinct CDR3 sequences. The sequence was collected from a human donor with ulcerative colitis or Crohn's disease, or a healthy co-twin of an affected twin (not recorded which). The rearrangement joins TRBV4-1 to TRBJ2-7; as DNA is missing, the TRBD1 call by TCRdb cannot be tested. Source material: blood. CDR3 protein: CASSQGQGPADEQYF.